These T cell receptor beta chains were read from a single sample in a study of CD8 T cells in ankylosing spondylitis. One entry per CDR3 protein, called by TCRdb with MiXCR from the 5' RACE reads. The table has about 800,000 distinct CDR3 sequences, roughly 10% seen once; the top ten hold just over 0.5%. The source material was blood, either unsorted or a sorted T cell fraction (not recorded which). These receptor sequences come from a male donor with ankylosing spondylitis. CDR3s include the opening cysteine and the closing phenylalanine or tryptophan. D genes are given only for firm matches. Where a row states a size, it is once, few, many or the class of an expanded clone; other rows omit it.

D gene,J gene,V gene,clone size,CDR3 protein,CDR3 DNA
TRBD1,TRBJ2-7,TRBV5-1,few,CASYKGQGGNYEQYF,TGCGCCAGTTATAAAGGACAGGGGGGGAACTACGAGCAGTACTTC
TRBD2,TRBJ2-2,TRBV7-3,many,CASSRGLPNTGELFF,TGTGCCAGCAGTAGGGGACTACCGAACACCGGGGAGCTGTTTTTT
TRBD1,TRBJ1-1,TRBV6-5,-,CASSSGTGATEAFF,TGTGCCAGCAGTTCCGGGACAGGGGCGACTGAAGCTTTCTTT
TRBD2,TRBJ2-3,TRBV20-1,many,CSARDLFVGGGGRWSTDTQYF,TGCAGTGCTAGAGATCTTTTCGTCGGCGGGGGGGGTAGGTGGAGCACAGATACGCAGTATTTT
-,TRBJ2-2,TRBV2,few,CASREVRTGELFF,TGTGCCAGCAGGGAGGTTAGGACCGGGGAGCTGTTTTTT
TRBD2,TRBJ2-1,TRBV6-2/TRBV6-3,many,CATRLAGAYNEQFF,TGTGCCACCCGACTAGCGGGAGCTTACAATGAGCAGTTCTTC
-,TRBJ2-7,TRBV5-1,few,CASSLSVELYEQYF,TGCGCCAGCAGCTTATCGGTTGAACTGTACGAGCAGTACTTC
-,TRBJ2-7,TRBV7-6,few,CASSPIGGPTYEQYF,TGTGCCAGCAGCCCAATCGGGGGACCTACCTACGAGCAGTACTTC
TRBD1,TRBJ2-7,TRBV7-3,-,CASSLGRTGHSYEQYF,TGTGCCAGCAGCTTAGGACGGACAGGGCATTCCTACGAGCAGTACTTC
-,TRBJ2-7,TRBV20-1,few,CSARTFGYEQYF,TGCAGTGCGCGAACTTTTGGATACGAGCAGTACTTC
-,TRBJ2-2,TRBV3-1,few,CASSQLGTAGELFF,TGTGCCAGCAGCCAATTGGGGACGGCCGGGGAGCTGTTTTTT
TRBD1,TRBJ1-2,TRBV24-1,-,CATSGTGGRSYYGYTF,TGTGCCACCTCCGGGACAGGGGGCCGTTCCTACTATGGCTACACCTTC
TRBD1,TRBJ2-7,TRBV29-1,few,CSALGQGGYEQYF,TGCAGCGCCCTGGGACAGGGAGGGTACGAGCAGTACTTC
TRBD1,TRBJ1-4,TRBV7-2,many,CASGARTGEKLFF,TGTGCCAGCGGGGCCAGGACAGGTGAAAAACTGTTTTTT